The TCR beta chain under discussion was sequenced for a study of a mutant IDH1 vaccine in newly diagnosed glioma. Described time point: baseline, week 1 (first vaccination visit). Treatment specified: pre-vaccination baseline after standard-of-care therapy. This CDR3 is built from 14 residues. V was clipped by 2 bases and J by 2 bases, with 9 bases between them. The germline V gene encodes CDR1 SGHVS and CDR2 FNYEAQ. Data came from immunoSEQ multiplex PCR; TCRdb stores just in-frame clones and leaves some out. Of approximately 88,000 clones detected, about four fifths appear once; the ten largest clones hold roughly 6.9%.

Sample: PBMCs, taken from a glioma patient treated with radiotherapy, temozolomide or both. The TCR originated in a man aged 40-50 years with glioma. The chain uses TRBV7-6 and TRBJ2-5, with D tentatively TRBD2 (5 bases). CDR3 in amino acids: CASSLWTGQETQYF. The CDR3 DNA sequence: TGTGCCAGCAGCTTATGGACTGGTCAAGAGACCCAGTACTTC.